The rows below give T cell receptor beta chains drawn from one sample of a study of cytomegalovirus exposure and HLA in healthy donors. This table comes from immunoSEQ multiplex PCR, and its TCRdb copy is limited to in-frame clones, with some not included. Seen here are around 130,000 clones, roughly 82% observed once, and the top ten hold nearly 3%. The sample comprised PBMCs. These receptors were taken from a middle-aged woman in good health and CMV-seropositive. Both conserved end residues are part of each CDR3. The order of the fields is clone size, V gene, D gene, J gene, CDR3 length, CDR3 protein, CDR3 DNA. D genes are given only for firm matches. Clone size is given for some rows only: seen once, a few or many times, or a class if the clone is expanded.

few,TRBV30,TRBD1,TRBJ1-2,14,CASPPDRGYYGYTF,TGTGCCTCGCCGCCGGACAGGGGGTACTATGGCTACACCTTC
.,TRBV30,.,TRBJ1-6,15,CAWRLQGNLYSPLHF,TGTGCCTGGAGGTTACAGGGAAACCTGTATTCACCCCTCCACTTT
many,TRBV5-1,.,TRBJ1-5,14,CASSFTTGSQPQHF,TGCGCCAGCAGCTTTACCACAGGGAGTCAGCCCCAGCATTTT
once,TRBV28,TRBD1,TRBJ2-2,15,CASRQGVRGTGELFF,TGTGCCAGCAGGCAGGGGGTCCGGGGCACCGGGGAGCTGTTTTTT
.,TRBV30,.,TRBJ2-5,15,CAWSVMRGGEETQYF,TGTGCCTGGAGTGTGATGAGGGGGGGCGAAGAGACCCAGTACTTC
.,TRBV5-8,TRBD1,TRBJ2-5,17,CASSLGHLGGQGETQYF,TGTGCCAGCAGCTTGGGGCATCTAGGGGGCCAGGGAGAGACCCAGTACTTC
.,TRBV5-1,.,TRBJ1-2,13,CASSSTGDDGYTF,TGCGCCAGCAGCTCCACAGGAGATGATGGCTACACCTTC
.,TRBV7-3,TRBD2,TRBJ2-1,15,CASSLLSGSYNEQFF,TGTGCCAGCAGCTTACTTAGCGGGAGCTACAATGAGCAGTTCTTC
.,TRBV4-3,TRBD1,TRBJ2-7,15,CASSQSDRVTYEQYF,TGCGCCAGCAGCCAAAGTGACAGGGTTACCTACGAGCAGTACTTC
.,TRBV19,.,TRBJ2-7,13,CASSSTVTYEQYF,TGTGCCAGTAGTTCGACAGTTACCTACGAGCAGTACTTC
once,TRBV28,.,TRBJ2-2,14,CASTSAGYTGELFF,TGTGCCAGCACCTCCGCAGGGTACACCGGGGAGCTGTTTTTT
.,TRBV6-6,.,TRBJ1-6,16,CASSYPSEIYNSPLHF,TGTGCCAGCAGTTACCCCTCTGAGATCTATAATTCACCCCTCCACTTT
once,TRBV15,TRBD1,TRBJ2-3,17,CATGGRPGQGIGDTQYF,TGTGCCACCGGGGGGAGGCCGGGACAGGGTATTGGAGATACGCAGTATTTT
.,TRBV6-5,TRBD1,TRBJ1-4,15,CASSYRAGGGEKLFF,TGTGCCAGCAGTTACCGGGCAGGGGGCGGTGAAAAACTGTTTTTT